This T cell receptor (beta chain) originates from a study of T cell changes during pregnancy in multiple sclerosis. Sequencing was performed with immunoSEQ multiplex PCR; in TCRdb, only in-frame clones are kept and a portion is missing. Of roughly 60,000 clones detected, 90% to 95% appear once; the ten largest clones hold 0.76%. Sequences were derived from CD4+ T cells from peripheral blood mononuclear cells, sampled in the first trimester of pregnancy. The TCR sequence derives from a female donor with multiple sclerosis, enrolled in a pregnancy study.

In DNA form, the CDR3 reads TGTGCCAGCAGTGAATTTCGTGGGAGCTCCTACAATGAGCAGTTCTTC. Translating gives CASSEFRGSSYNEQFF. The rearrangement uses TRBV6-1 and TRBJ2-1; maybe TRBD2 (5 bases). The V gene's germline CDR1 is MNHNS and CDR2 SASEGT. Trimming took 2 bases from V and 0 from J, leaving 11 bases between them. The CDR3 is 16 residues long.